This T cell receptor (beta chain) derives from a study of blood T cell repertoires in COVID-19 (dated by TCRdb to 2018 to 2021). The study in broad terms: Samples covering the acute and convalescent phases of COVID-19 were provided by collaborators in the United States, Italy and Spain. The material from the prospective study consisted of cDNA or gDNA derived from T cells, B-cell-depleted T cells, or PBMCs. Deeply sampled blood TCRbeta repertoires from subjects exposed to, actively infected with, or recovered from COVID-19 were included in the dataset. The repertoires were released in a freely available public database intended as a resource for research on the immune response to SARS-CoV-2. Samples came from the ongoing ImmuneRACE study (first 160 participants) plus 1,254 subjects from 6 global collaborators. Sample metadata almost always included a de-identified subject ID, COVID-19 status, age in years and sex. Where available, HLA class I and class II types were obtained from metadata supplied by the sample provider rather than from assay-based typing. General findings and caveats noted by the study authors: How much clinical and demographic metadata was included differed by source and by participant, and the metadata was provided uncurated.

The junction carries 13 bases between V and J, which are trimmed by 3 bases and 6 bases respectively. From the cysteine through the phenylalanine, the CDR3 covers 14 amino acids. Only the CDR3 portion is preserved as DNA: 42 bases, with reading frame beginning at the first base. CDR1 and CDR2, looked up from the germline V gene (reference sequence), are SGHNT and YYREEE. TCRbeta CDR3 regions were amplified from genomic DNA using the immunoSEQ Assay, a bias-controlled multiplex PCR. Regarding the original processing steps: Within the assay, amplification of reference gene primers was used to estimate how many nucleated cells each sample contained. Sequence reads were collapsed and filtered to measure the absolute abundance of every unique TCRbeta CDR3 rearrangement. Productive Simpson clonality was computed per sample as the square root of Simpson's diversity index over productive rearrangements. TCRdb took this table from immuneACCESS and kept in-frame rearrangements with V and J called. Such tables lack part of the clones; where checked against another copy, unresolved V genes explain under half of the gap, and the rest is unexplained. From that table come the V and J calls and clone size; the DNA was used to work out D and trimming. In all, the sample holds fewer than 300,000 clones, and about 85% of those were seen once. 0.87% of the sample lies in the top ten.

A word on this clone: Its antigen is unknown. Base qualities were left out, and no much larger clone turns up one base away.

One collaborating source in Seattle enrolled patients during active infection and followed them longitudinally through the course of disease. Whole blood was collected in K2EDTA tubes by collaborating institutions according to the institutions' own protocols. For TCRbeta analysis, collaborators shipped samples as frozen whole blood, isolated PBMCs, or DNA extracted from either of those sample types. The clonotype originates from a human donor with COVID-19, enrolled during active disease. The donor label of this sample is uncertain. The rearrangement joined TRBV5-4 to TRBJ2-1, with TRBD2 perhaps the D gene, on 5 matching bases. Sequences were obtained from peripheral blood. This receptor carries the CDR3 CASSSAADSNEQFF. The DNA reads TGTGCCAGCAGCTCGGCAGCGGATTCCAATGAGCAGTTCTTC.